This TCR beta chain stems from a study of cytomegalovirus exposure and HLA in healthy donors. Notes on the study in general: Investigators reported 150 to 200 TCR beta chains as tied to cytomegalovirus.

The donors were in the roughly 120-subject validation cohort; that cohort was separate from the roughly 680-subject first cohort. In regard to this clone: Antigen: not known.

Repertoires were generated with immunoSEQ multiplex PCR, while TCRdb's copy carries only in-frame clones and drops some. The data contain some 120,000 clones, 88% of them singletons. This sequence originates from a man in his thirties or forties in good health and CMV-seronegative. Sequenced input: PBMCs.

The CDR3 nucleotides are TGTGCCAGCAGCGGAGACAGTGACTACGAGCAGTACTTC. Protein: CASSGDSDYEQYF. The chain has TRBV9 and TRBJ2-7; the D gene is possibly TRBD1 (5 bases). Germline lookup yields CDR1 SGDLS and CDR2 YYNGEE. Trimming took off 3 bases at V and 3 bases at J, with 10 bases between the two ends. CDR3 length equals 13 residues. Together with reference TRBV9 and TRBJ2-7, the CDR3 gives the full variable domain: DSGVTQTPKHLITATGQRVTLRCSPRSGDLSVYWYQQSLDQGLQFLIQYYNGEERAKGNILERFSAQQFPDLHSELNLSSLELGDSALYFCASSGDSDYEQYFGPGTRLTVT.